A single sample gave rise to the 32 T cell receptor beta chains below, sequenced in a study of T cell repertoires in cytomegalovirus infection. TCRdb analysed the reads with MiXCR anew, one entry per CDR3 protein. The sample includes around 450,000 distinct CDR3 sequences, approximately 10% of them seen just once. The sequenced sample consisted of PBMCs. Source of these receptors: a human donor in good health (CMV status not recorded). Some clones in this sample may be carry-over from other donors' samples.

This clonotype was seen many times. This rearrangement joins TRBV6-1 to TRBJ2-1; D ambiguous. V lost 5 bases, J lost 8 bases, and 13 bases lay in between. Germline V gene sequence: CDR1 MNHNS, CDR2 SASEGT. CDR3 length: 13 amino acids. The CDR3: CASSLNPRYEQFF. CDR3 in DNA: TGTGCCAGCAGTTTAAATCCCCGGTATGAGCAGTTCTTC.

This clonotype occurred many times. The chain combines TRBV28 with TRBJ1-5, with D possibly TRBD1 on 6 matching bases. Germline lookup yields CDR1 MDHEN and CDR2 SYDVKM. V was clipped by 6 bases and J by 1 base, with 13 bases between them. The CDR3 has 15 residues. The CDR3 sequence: CASSNLGGSNQPQHF. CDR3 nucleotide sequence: TGTGCCAGCAGCAATCTGGGGGGCAGCAATCAGCCCCAGCATTTT. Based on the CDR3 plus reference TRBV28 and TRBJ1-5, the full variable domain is DVKVTQSSRYLVKRTGEKVFLECVQDMDHENMFWYRQDPGLGLRLIYFSYDVKMKEKGDIPEGYSVSREKKERFSLILESASTNQTSMYLCASSNLGGSNQPQHFGDGTRLSIL.

The CDR3 nucleotides read TGTGCCAGCAGTTTAAGAGGGTTTGAAGCTTTCTTT. Amino acid sequence: CASSLRGFEAFF. The chain couples TRBV12-3 or TRBV12-4 to TRBJ1-1; D ambiguous. CDR3 length: 12 residues. V lost 2 bases, J lost 7 bases, and 8 bases lay in between.

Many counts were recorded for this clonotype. The CDR3 DNA sequence: TGCAGTGCCCAGACTAGCGGGAGGGCCTACGAGCAGTACTTC. Protein product: CSAQTSGRAYEQYF. The chain uses TRBV20-1 and TRBJ2-7, with 14 positions matching TRBD2. Looked up from germline, CDR1 is DFQATT and CDR2 is SNEGSKA (reference sequence). The ends lost 6 bases at V and 2 bases at J; junction bases unmatched: 3. This CDR3 region has 14 residues.

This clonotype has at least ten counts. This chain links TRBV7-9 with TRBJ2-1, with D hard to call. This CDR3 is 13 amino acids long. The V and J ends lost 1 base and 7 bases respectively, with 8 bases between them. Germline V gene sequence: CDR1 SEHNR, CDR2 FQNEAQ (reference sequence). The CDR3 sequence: CASSLGGVNEQFF. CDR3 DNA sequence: TGTGCCAGCAGCTTAGGCGGAGTTAATGAGCAGTTCTTC.

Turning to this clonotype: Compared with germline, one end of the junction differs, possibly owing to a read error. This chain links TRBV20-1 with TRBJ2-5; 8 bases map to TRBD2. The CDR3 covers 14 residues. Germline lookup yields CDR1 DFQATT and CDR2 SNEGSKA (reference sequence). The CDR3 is CRASWRGAQETQYF. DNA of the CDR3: TGCCGTGCTAGCTGGCGGGGGGCCCAAGAGACCCAGTACTTC.

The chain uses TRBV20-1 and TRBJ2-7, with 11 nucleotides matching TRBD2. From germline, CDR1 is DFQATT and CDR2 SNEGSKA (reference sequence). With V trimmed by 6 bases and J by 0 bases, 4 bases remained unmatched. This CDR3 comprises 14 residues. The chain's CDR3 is CSARTSGSSYEQYF. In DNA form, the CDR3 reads TGCAGTGCCCGAACTAGCGGGAGCTCCTACGAGCAGTACTTC.

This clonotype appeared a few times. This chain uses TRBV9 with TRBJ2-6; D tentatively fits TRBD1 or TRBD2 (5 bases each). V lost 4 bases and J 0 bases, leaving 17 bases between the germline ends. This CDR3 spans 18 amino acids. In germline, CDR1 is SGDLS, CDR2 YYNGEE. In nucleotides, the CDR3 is TGTGCCAGCAGCACCTCCGGGACGCAATTCTCTGGGGCCAACGTCCTGACTTTC. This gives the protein CASSTSGTQFSGANVLTF.

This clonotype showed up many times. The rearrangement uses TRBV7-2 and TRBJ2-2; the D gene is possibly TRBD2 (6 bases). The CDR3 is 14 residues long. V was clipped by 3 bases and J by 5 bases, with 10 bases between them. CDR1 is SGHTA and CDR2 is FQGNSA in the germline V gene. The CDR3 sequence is CASSFSGGTGELFF. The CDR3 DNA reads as TGTGCCAGCAGCTTCTCTGGGGGGACCGGGGAGCTGTTTTTT.

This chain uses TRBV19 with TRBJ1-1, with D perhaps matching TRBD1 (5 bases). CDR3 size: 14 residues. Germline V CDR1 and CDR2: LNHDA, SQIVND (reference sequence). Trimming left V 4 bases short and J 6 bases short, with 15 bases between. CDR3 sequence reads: CASSRTHRSPEAFF. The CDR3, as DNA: TGTGCCAGTAGTAGGACACATCGGAGCCCTGAAGCTTTCTTT.

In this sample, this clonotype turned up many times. CDR3 amino acids: CSARDTFADTQYF. CDR3 nucleotide sequence: TGCAGTGCCCGGGACACCTTCGCAGATACGCAGTATTTT. V and J are TRBV20-1 and TRBJ2-3; D is perhaps TRBD1 (6 bases). CDR3 length: 13 amino acids. Trimming stripped 6 bases from V and 4 bases from J, with 14 bases between. The germline V gene has CDR1 DFQATT and CDR2 SNEGSKA (reference sequence).

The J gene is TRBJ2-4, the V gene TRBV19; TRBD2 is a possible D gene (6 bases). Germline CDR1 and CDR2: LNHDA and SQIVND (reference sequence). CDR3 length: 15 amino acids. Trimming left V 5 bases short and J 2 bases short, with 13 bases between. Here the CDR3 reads CASSDRGGTKNIQYF. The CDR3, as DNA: TGTGCCAGTAGTGACCGTGGGGGGACCAAAAACATTCAGTACTTC.

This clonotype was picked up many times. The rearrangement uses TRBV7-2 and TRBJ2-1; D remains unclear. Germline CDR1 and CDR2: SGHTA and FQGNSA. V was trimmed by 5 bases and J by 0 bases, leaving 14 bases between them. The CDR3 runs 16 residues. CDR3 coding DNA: TGTGCCAGCAGCCGAGAGACGGCTAGCTCCTACAATGAGCAGTTCTTC. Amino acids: CASSRETASSYNEQFF.

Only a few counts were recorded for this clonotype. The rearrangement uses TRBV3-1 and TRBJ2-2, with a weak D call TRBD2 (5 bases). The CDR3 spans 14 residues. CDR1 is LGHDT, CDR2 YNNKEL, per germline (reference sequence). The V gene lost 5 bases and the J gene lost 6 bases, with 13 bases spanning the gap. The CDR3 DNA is TGTGCCAGCAGCGAAAGTGGAGGTCCCGGGGAGCTGTTTTTT. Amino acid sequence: CASSESGGPGELFF.

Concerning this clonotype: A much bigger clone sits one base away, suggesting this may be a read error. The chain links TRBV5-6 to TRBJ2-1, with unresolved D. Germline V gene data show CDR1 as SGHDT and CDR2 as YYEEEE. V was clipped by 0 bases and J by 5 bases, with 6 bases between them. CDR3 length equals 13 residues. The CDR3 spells CASSLVWNNEQFF. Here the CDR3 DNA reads TGTGCCAGCAGCTTGGTGTGGAACAATGAGCAGTTCTTC.

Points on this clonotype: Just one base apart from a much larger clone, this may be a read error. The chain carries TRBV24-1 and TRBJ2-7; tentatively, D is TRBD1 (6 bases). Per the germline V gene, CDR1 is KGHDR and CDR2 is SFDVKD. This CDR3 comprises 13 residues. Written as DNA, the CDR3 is TGTGCCAGCAGTGGGGGCGCCACCTACGAGCAGTACTTC. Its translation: CASSGGATYEQYF.

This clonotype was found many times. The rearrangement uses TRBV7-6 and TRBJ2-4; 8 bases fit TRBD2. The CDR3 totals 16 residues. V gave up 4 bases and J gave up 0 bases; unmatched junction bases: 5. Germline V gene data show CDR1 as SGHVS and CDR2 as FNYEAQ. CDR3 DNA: TGTGCCAGCAGCTCGGGGGGGTATCTAGCCAAAAACATTCAGTACTTC. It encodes CASSSGGYLAKNIQYF.

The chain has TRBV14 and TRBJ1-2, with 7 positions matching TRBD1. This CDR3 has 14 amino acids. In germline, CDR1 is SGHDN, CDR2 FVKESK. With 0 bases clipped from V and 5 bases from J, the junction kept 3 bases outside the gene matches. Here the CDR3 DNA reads TGTGCCAGCAGCCAAGATATGGGACAGTATGGCTACACCTTC. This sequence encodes CASSQDMGQYGYTF.

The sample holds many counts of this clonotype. CDR3 in amino acids: CASSPLRGEKLFF. The CDR3 DNA reads TGTGCCAGCAGTCCACTCCGCGGAGAAAAACTGTTTTTT. The V and J genes are TRBV6-5 and TRBJ1-4; D gene ambiguous. Germline CDR1 and CDR2: MNHEY and SVGAGI. Trimming took off 5 bases at V and 8 bases at J, with 12 bases between the two ends. This CDR3 has 13 amino acids.

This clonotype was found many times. The CDR3 sequence: CASTRGRGRVDEQYF. DNA for the CDR3: TGTGCCAGCACCCGAGGAAGGGGGCGCGTCGACGAGCAGTACTTC. The rearrangement links TRBV4-2 to TRBJ2-7, with 7 nucleotides matching TRBD1. Losses at the gene ends were 7 bases for V and 5 bases for J; bases not matched to a gene: 14. This CDR3 has 15 amino acids. Per germline, CDR1 LGHNA and CDR2 YNFKEQ.

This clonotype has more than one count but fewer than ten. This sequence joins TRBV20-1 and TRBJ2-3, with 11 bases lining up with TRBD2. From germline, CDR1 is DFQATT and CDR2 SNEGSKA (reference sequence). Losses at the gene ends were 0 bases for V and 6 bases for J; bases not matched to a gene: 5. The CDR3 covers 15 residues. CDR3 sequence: CSARDRTSGGDTQYF. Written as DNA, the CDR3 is TGCAGTGCTAGAGATCGAACTAGCGGGGGTGATACGCAGTATTTT.

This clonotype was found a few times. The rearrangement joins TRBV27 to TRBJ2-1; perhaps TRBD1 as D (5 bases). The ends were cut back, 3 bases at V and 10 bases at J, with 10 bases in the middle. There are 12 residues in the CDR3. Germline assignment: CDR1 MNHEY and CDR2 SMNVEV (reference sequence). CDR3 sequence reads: CASSLKQAEQFF. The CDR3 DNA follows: TGTGCCAGCAGTTTGAAACAGGCCGAGCAGTTCTTC.

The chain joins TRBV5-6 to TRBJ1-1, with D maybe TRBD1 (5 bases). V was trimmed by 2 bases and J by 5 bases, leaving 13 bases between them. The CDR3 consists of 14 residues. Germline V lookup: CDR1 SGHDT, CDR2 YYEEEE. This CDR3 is CASSFGTVVTEAFF. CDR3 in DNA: TGTGCCAGCAGCTTCGGGACGGTGGTTACTGAAGCTTTCTTT. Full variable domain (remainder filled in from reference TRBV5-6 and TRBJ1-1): DAGVTQSPTHLIKTRGQQVTLRCSPKSGHDTVSWYQQALGQGPQFIFQYYEEEERQRGNFPDRFSGHQFPNYSSELNVNALLLGDSALYLCASSFGTVVTEAFFGQGTRLTVV.

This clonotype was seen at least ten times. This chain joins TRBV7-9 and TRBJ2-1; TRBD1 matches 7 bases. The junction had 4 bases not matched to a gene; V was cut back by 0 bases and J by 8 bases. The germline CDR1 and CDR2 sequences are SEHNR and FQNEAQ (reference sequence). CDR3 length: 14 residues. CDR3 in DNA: TGTGCCAGCAGCTTAGCTACAGGGGCGGATGAGCAGTTCTTC. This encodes CASSLATGADEQFF.

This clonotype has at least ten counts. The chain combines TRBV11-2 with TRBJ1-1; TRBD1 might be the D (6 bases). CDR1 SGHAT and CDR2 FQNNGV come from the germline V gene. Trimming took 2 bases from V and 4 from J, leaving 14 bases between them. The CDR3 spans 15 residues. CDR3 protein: CASSLNSQQGTEAFF. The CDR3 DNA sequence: TGTGCCAGCAGCTTAAATTCACAACAGGGCACTGAAGCTTTCTTT.

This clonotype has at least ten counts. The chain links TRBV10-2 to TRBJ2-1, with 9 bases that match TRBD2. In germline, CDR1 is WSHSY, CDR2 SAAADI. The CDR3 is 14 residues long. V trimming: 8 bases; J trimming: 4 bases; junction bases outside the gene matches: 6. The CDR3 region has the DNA TGCGCCAGCTGGCGGGGGGGATTTTACAATGAGCAGTTCTTC. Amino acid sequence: CASWRGGFYNEQFF.

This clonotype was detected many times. This chain's CDR3 is CASSLGPYSYEQYF. In nucleotides, the CDR3 is TGTGCCAGCAGCTTAGGGCCCTACTCCTACGAGCAGTACTTC. The chain uses TRBV7-9 and TRBJ2-7; no firm D call. The V and J ends lost 1 base and 0 bases respectively, with 7 bases between them. The CDR3 covers 14 residues. Germline assignment: CDR1 SEHNR and CDR2 FQNEAQ (reference sequence).

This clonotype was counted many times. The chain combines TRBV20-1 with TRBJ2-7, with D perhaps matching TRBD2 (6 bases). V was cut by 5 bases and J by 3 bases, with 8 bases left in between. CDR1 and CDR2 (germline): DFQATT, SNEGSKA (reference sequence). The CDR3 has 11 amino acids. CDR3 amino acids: CSAGGGYEQYF. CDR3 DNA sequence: TGCAGTGCTGGGGGAGGCTACGAGCAGTACTTC.

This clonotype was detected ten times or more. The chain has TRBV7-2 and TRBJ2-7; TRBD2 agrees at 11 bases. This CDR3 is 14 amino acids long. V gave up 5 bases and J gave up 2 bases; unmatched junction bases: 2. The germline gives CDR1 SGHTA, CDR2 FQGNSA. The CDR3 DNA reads TGTGCCAGCAGCGGGACTAGCGGACCCTACGAGCAGTACTTC. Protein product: CASSGTSGPYEQYF.

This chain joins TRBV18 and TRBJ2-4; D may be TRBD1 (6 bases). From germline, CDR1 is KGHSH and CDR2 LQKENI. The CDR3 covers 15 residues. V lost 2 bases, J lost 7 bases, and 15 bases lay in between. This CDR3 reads CASSPVQGLANIQYF. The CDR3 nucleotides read TGTGCCAGCTCACCAGTACAGGGATTAGCGAACATTCAGTACTTC.

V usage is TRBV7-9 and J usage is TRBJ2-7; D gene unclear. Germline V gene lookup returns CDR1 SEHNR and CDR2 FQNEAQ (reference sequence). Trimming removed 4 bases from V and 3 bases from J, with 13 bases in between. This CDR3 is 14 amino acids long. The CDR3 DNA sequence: TGTGCCAGCAGCTCGCAGAGGTTGGGCTACGAGCAGTACTTC. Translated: CASSSQRLGYEQYF.

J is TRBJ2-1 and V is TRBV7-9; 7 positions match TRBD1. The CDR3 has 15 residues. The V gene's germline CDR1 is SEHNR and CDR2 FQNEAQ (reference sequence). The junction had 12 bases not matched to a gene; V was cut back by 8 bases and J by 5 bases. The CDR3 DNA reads TGTGCCAGCCCGAGTCCCGGGACAGTTAACAATGAGCAGTTCTTC. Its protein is CASPSPGTVNNEQFF.